These 31 T cell receptor beta chains were all obtained from the same sample, sequenced in a study of blood T cell repertoires in COVID-19. Only in-frame clones appear in the TCRdb table, and some are missing; sequencing was by immunoSEQ multiplex PCR. The data show some 45,000 clones, approximately 91% seen once. Sequenced material: peripheral blood. The source of these receptors is a human donor in a cohort sampled during active COVID-19.

This clone was seen just once. This chain connects TRBV5-4 to TRBJ1-2; 11 bases align to TRBD1. Trimming removed 2 bases from V and 7 bases from J; junction bases left unmatched: 10. The CDR3 consists of 16 residues. CDR1 is SGHNT, CDR2 YYREEE, per germline (reference sequence). The CDR3 is CASSFQGTGGVGGYTF. CDR3 coding DNA: TGTGCCAGCAGCTTTCAGGGGACAGGGGGAGTCGGTGGCTACACCTTC.

The chain joins TRBV5-6 to TRBJ1-1; the match to TRBD1 covers 7 bases. This CDR3 has 15 residues. Trimming at V came to 2 bases and at J to 3 bases, leaving 7 bases not matched to a gene. The V gene's germline CDR1 is SGHDT and CDR2 YYEEEE. Here the CDR3 reads CASSFPGTADTEAFF. In DNA, the CDR3 is TGTGCCAGCAGCTTCCCAGGGACAGCCGACACTGAAGCTTTCTTT.

This clone occurred a few times. The V gene is TRBV7-2, the J gene TRBJ2-3, with D possibly matching TRBD2 (5 bases). Germline CDR1 is SGHTA and CDR2 is FQGNSA. This CDR3 is built from 17 residues. The germline V and J ends were trimmed by 5 bases and 0 bases, with 18 bases remaining between them. The CDR3 nucleotides read TGTGCCAGCAGCCGCGGGCCAAAGTTAGCCAGCACAGATACGCAGTATTTT. Protein: CASSRGPKLASTDTQYF.

This chain joins TRBV11-3 and TRBJ2-1; possibly TRBD2 for D (6 bases). V was trimmed by 0 bases and J by 3 bases, leaving 9 bases between them. The germline gives CDR1 SGHNT, CDR2 YENEEA. This CDR3 comprises 15 residues. CDR3 loop: CASSLDRLDYNEQFF. CDR3 bases: TGTGCCAGCAGCTTAGATCGACTAGACTACAATGAGCAGTTCTTC.

V is TRBV7-6 and J is TRBJ1-5; D remains ambiguous. Germline V lookup: CDR1 SGHVS, CDR2 FNYEAQ. This CDR3 has 15 residues. With 5 bases removed from V and 1 base from J, the gap between germline ends came to 12 bases. This CDR3 is CASSPGWESNQPQHF. The CDR3 nucleotides are TGTGCCAGCAGCCCCGGTTGGGAGAGCAATCAGCCCCAGCATTTT.

This chain connects TRBV5-1 to TRBJ2-3; D gene ambiguous. The CDR3 totals 17 residues. Trimming stripped 0 bases from V and 0 bases from J, with 14 bases between. Germline-derived CDR1 and CDR2 are SGHRS and YFSETQ. The CDR3 spells CASSLGAAKPSTDTQYF. CDR3 nucleotides: TGCGCCAGCAGCTTGGGGGCAGCCAAACCTAGCACAGATACGCAGTATTTT.

This clone is medium-sized by share. The rearrangement joins TRBV7-9 to TRBJ2-2; D may be TRBD1 (6 bases). This CDR3 is built from 16 residues. The V and J ends lost 5 bases and 3 bases respectively, with 16 bases between them. Germline V gene lookup returns CDR1 SEHNR and CDR2 FQNEAQ (reference sequence). The CDR3 DNA is TGTGCCAGCAGCCCCCCGGGGTCAGGGGACACCGGGGAGCTGTTTTTT. Encoded protein: CASSPPGSGDTGELFF.

The chain uses TRBV27 and TRBJ2-7; 7 bases agree with TRBD1. This CDR3 is built from 16 residues. Germline CDR1 and CDR2: MNHEY and SMNVEV (reference sequence). V shed 5 bases, J shed 6 bases, and the junction held 16 bases outside the gene matches. DNA for the CDR3: TGTGCCAGCAGTCTAAAGACCGGACAGGTAATAGTCGAGCAGTACTTC. Amino acids: CASSLKTGQVIVEQYF.

This clone was counted a few times. This sequence joins TRBV30 and TRBJ2-7; TRBD1 aligns across 8 bases. The CDR3 consists of 13 residues. The trim removed 3 bases at V and 3 bases at J, leaving 4 bases unmatched. Germline V gene lookup returns CDR1 GTSNPN and CDR2 SVGIG (reference sequence). This CDR3 is CAWSSGTGYEQYF. In DNA form, the CDR3 reads TGTGCCTGGAGCTCCGGGACAGGCTACGAGCAGTACTTC.

This clone was seen once. The V call is TRBV3-1 (or the pseudogene TRBV3-2), the J call TRBJ1-2; tentative D call: TRBD1 (6 bases). Looked up from germline, CDR1 is LGHDT and CDR2 is YNNKEL (reference sequence). This CDR3 has 15 amino acids. V dropped 1 base and J dropped 7 bases, with 16 bases sitting between them. CDR3 sequence (DNA): TGTGCCAGCAGCCAAGCATCAAAGGGGGGGAGTGGCTACACCTTC. Translated, it gives CASSQASKGGSGYTF.

The V call is TRBV4-1, the J call TRBJ1-2; TRBD1 is a possible D gene (6 bases). The germline V and J ends were trimmed by 2 bases and 1 base, with 14 bases remaining between them. From germline, CDR1 is MGHRA and CDR2 YSYEKL. The CDR3 contains 16 residues. CDR3 region: CASSQNQGLINYGYTF. CDR3 nucleotides: TGCGCCAGCAGCCAAAACCAGGGGTTAATTAACTATGGCTACACCTTC.

J is TRBJ2-7 and V is TRBV3-1 (or the pseudogene TRBV3-2), with a weak D call TRBD1 (6 bases). Trimming left V 1 base short and J 5 bases short, with 15 bases between. Germline V gene sequence: CDR1 LGHDT, CDR2 YNNKEL (reference sequence). CDR3 size: 15 residues. This CDR3 is CASSQVGLQGNEQYF. The CDR3 DNA reads TGTGCCAGCAGCCAAGTAGGACTGCAGGGGAACGAGCAGTACTTC.

The chain is built from TRBV11-3 and TRBJ2-3, with 14 bases identical to TRBD2. The CDR3 is 16 amino acids. Germline V gene data show CDR1 as SGHNT and CDR2 as YENEEA. The junction had 3 bases not matched to a gene; V was cut back by 5 bases and J by 2 bases. The DNA of the CDR3 is TGTGCCAGCAGCATGGGACTAGCGGGGGACACAGATACGCAGTATTTT. This codes for CASSMGLAGDTDTQYF.

This chain uses TRBV30 with TRBJ2-7, with 8 bases identical to TRBD1. The CDR3 covers 16 residues. The V gene end was trimmed by 1 base and the J gene end by 2 bases; junction bases not matched to a gene: 10. The germline gives CDR1 GTSNPN, CDR2 SVGIG (reference sequence). In DNA, the CDR3 is TGTGCCTGGAGTGACCAAGCCGGGACAGGACCCTACGAGCAGTACTTC. It encodes CAWSDQAGTGPYEQYF. Variable domain in full (rest from reference TRBV30 and TRBJ2-7): SQTIHQWPATLVQPVGSPLSLECTVEGTSNPNLYWYRQAAGRGLQLLFYSVGIGQISSEVPQNLSASRPQDRQFILSSKKLLLSDSGFYLCAWSDQAGTGPYEQYFGPGTRLTVT.

The J gene is TRBJ1-2, the V gene TRBV2, with TRBD1 identical over 9 bases. The germline CDR1 and CDR2 sequences are SNHLY and FYNNEI. J was trimmed by 3 bases and V by 7 bases; bases with no gene match: 6. The CDR3 contains 14 residues. CDR3 DNA sequence: TGTGCCAGCACCGGGACAGGGTTTTACTATGGCTACACCTTC. As protein: CASTGTGFYYGYTF.

The chain employs TRBV9 and TRBJ2-3; TRBD2 aligns across 14 bases. Germline loops: CDR1 SGDLS, CDR2 YYNGEE. The CDR3 covers 20 residues. V was clipped by 4 bases and J by 4 bases; unmatched bases: 17. The CDR3 DNA reads TGTGCCAGCAGCACTCGATCCGGACTAGCGGGGGGAGTGGTAGCAGATACGCAGTATTTT. It encodes CASSTRSGLAGGVVADTQYF. The whole variable domain, remainder taken from reference TRBV9 and TRBJ2-3, is DSGVTQTPKHLITATGQRVTLRCSPRSGDLSVYWYQQSLDQGLQFLIQYYNGEERAKGNILERFSAQQFPDLHSELNLSSLELGDSALYFCASSTRSGLAGGVVADTQYFGPGTRLTVL.

V and J are TRBV30 and TRBJ2-3; D is possibly TRBD2 (6 bases). The CDR3 runs to 14 residues. Per the germline V gene, CDR1 is GTSNPN and CDR2 is SVGIG (reference sequence). Trimming pared 2 bases from V and 4 bases from J, leaving 13 bases between. CDR3 protein: CAWSPPPGADTQYF. Written as DNA, the CDR3 is TGTGCCTGGAGTCCCCCACCGGGGGCAGATACGCAGTATTTT.

The chain is built from TRBV19 and TRBJ1-5; 10 nucleotides match TRBD1. The germline V gene has CDR1 LNHDA and CDR2 SQIVND (reference sequence). The CDR3 is 17 amino acids. V shed 3 bases and J 4 bases; nucleotides not matched to a gene: 9. CDR3 protein: CASSITLGQGLNQPQHF. The CDR3 DNA reads TGTGCCAGTAGTATTACCCTGGGACAGGGGCTTAATCAGCCCCAGCATTTT. Complete variable domain (other parts from reference TRBV19 and TRBJ1-5): DGGITQSPKYLFRKEGQNVTLSCEQNLNHDAMYWYRQDPGQGLRLIYYSQIVNDFQKGDIAEGYSVSREKKESFPLTVTSAQKNPTAFYLCASSITLGQGLNQPQHFGDGTRLSIL.

This chain joins TRBV6-6 and TRBJ1-2; D is ambiguous. The CDR3 has 15 residues. Trimming cost V 2 bases and J 4 bases, with 14 bases left between them. Germline V gene data show CDR1 as MNHNY and CDR2 as SVGAGI (reference sequence). The CDR3 protein is CASSYRGGIGYGYTF. DNA of the CDR3: TGTGCCAGCAGTTACCGCGGCGGGATAGGCTATGGCTACACCTTC.

The V call is TRBV5-6, the J call TRBJ2-3; D is possibly TRBD2 (5 bases). Trimming took 1 base from V and 3 from J, leaving 6 bases between them. This CDR3 is 13 amino acids long. Germline V lookup: CDR1 SGHDT, CDR2 YYEEEE. For the CDR3, the DNA is TGTGCCAGCAGCTTGTCGGGAACAGATACGCAGTATTTT. This codes for CASSLSGTDTQYF.

This chain uses TRBV3-1 (or the pseudogene TRBV3-2) with TRBJ2-4; 11 nucleotides line up with TRBD2. With 3 bases clipped from V and 2 bases from J, the junction kept 12 bases outside the gene matches. The CDR3 has 19 amino acids. Germline CDR1 LGHDT, CDR2 YNNKEL (reference sequence). The CDR3 DNA reads TGTGCCAGCAGCCATGGACTAGCGGGTAGCGGCGGATCCAAAAACATTCAGTACTTC. Encoded protein: CASSHGLAGSGGSKNIQYF.

The rearrangement joins TRBV2 to TRBJ1-2; D unresolved. The V and J ends lost 6 bases and 0 bases respectively, with 11 bases between them. Germline V gives CDR1 SNHLY, CDR2 FYNNEI. This CDR3 is 14 amino acids long. Written as DNA, the CDR3 is TGTGCCAGCAGGGAGGATCTTACTAACTATGGCTACACCTTC. This encodes CASREDLTNYGYTF. The full variable domain, its missing parts supplied by reference TRBV2 and TRBJ1-2, is EPEVTQTPSHQVTQMGQEVILRCVPISNHLYFYWYRQILGQKVEFLVSFYNNEISEKSEIFDDQFSVERPDGSNFTLKIRSTKLEDSAMYFCASREDLTNYGYTFGSGTRLTVV.

This clone occurred once. This chain uses TRBV7-8 with TRBJ2-3, with 10 nucleotides matching TRBD2. With V trimmed by 5 bases and J by 12 bases, 14 bases remained unmatched. The CDR3 contains 15 residues. Germline V lookup: CDR1 SGHVS, CDR2 FQNEAQ. The CDR3: CASSPPPWLAGVQYF. The CDR3 DNA sequence: TGTGCCAGCAGCCCGCCCCCCTGGCTAGCGGGGGTTCAGTATTTT.

This clone was found a few times. The gene calls are TRBV7-8 and TRBJ2-3; TRBD2 aligns across 11 bases. V was pared by 3 bases and J by 9 bases, with 14 bases of the junction left unmatched. Germline values: CDR1 SGHVS, CDR2 FQNEAQ. The CDR3 is 17 amino acids. CDR3 nucleotide sequence: TGTGCCAGCAGCTTTTCTCTGACTAGCGGGGCTGCCAGGACGCAGTATTTT. It translates to CASSFSLTSGAARTQYF.

The chain couples TRBV7-8 to TRBJ1-4, with D unresolved. Trimming left V 5 bases short and J 1 base short, with 14 bases between. The V gene's germline CDR1 is SGHVS and CDR2 FQNEAQ. CDR3 length: 16 residues. The CDR3 DNA sequence: TGTGCCAGCAGCCGGAAGCCAGCAGGAACTAATGAAAAACTGTTTTTT. Amino acid sequence: CASSRKPAGTNEKLFF.

The CDR3 region has the DNA TGTGCCAGCAGCTTGGGCGTAAACACCGGGGAGCTGTTTTTT. It is translated as CASSLGVNTGELFF. The chain carries TRBV5-6 and TRBJ2-2; the D is unclear. The CDR3 loop spans 14 amino acids. V lost 0 bases, J lost 2 bases, and 5 bases lay in between. CDR1 and CDR2 from the germline V gene are SGHDT and YYEEEE. Looking up the rest from reference TRBV5-6 and TRBJ2-2 gives the full variable domain: DAGVTQSPTHLIKTRGQQVTLRCSPKSGHDTVSWYQQALGQGPQFIFQYYEEEERQRGNFPDRFSGHQFPNYSSELNVNALLLGDSALYLCASSLGVNTGELFFGEGSRLTVL.

This rearrangement joins TRBV24-1 to TRBJ2-5, with D tentatively TRBD1 (6 bases). This CDR3 spans 15 amino acids. The germline CDR1 and CDR2 sequences are KGHDR and SFDVKD. V lost 3 bases to trimming and J lost 3 bases, with 13 bases between them. CDR3 loop: CATSDAGQLKETQYF. For the CDR3, the DNA is TGTGCCACCAGTGATGCCGGACAGTTGAAAGAGACCCAGTACTTC.

V and J are TRBV12-3 or TRBV12-4 and TRBJ1-2; D might be TRBD1 (6 bases). Trimming pared 4 bases from V and 6 bases from J, leaving 9 bases between. The CDR3 consists of 12 residues. The CDR3 sequence is CASSSTGNGYTF. CDR3 in DNA: TGTGCCAGCAGTTCAACAGGGAATGGCTACACCTTC.

V usage is TRBV24-1 and J usage is TRBJ1-2; D is unclear. Germline values: CDR1 KGHDR, CDR2 SFDVKD. The CDR3 is 13 amino acids. Trimming pared 6 bases from V and 2 bases from J, leaving 9 bases between. In DNA form, the CDR3 reads TGTGCCACCAGTTCGTCCGGGAACTATGGCTACACCTTC. It yields the protein CATSSSGNYGYTF.

The chain employs TRBV6-6 and TRBJ2-1; TRBD2 matches at 12 bases. The CDR3 is made up of 15 amino acids. Germline CDR1 MNHNY, CDR2 SVGAGI (reference sequence). V gave up 6 bases and J gave up 9 bases; unmatched junction bases: 9. The CDR3 sequence: CASRTLAGGPGEQFF. The CDR3, as DNA: TGTGCCAGCAGGACCCTAGCGGGGGGGCCGGGTGAGCAGTTCTTC.

This clone was detected only once. The V gene is TRBV6-5, the J gene TRBJ2-7, with D hard to call. Per germline, CDR1 MNHEY and CDR2 SVGAGI. Trimming removed 5 bases at V and 4 bases at J, with 15 bases between. This CDR3 has 14 residues. CDR3 sequence reads: CASSHRRIGYEQYF. Written as DNA, the CDR3 is TGTGCCAGCAGTCACCGCCGTATCGGGTACGAGCAGTACTTC.